This TCR beta chain was documented in a study of PD-1 blockade in classical Hodgkin lymphoma (dated by TCRdb to 2019 to 2021). Context from the whole study: Nivolumab dosing was 3 mg/kg intravenously every 2 weeks, continuing until either disease progression or unacceptable toxicity. The study used TCR beta sequencing and CyTOF to define a peripheral blood immune signature of response to PD-1 blockade in classical Hodgkin lymphoma.

Here is what the overall study found, with its caveats: A significant rise by C4D1 was seen in CD4+ but not CD8+ TCR diversity (p=0.0027 vs p=0.16), with the rise being most apparent in complete responders (p=0.02). Lower diversity was seen in patients whose nivolumab began less than 1 year after ASCT, and these patients were left out of later analyses so that immune reconstitution would not confound the results. The study covered only a single clinical trial cohort, and the causes of the repertoire differences, possibly disease activity or prior therapy, were still not defined. Among trial patients, those achieving complete response had baseline diversity similar to that of newly diagnosed patients, while diversity was significantly lower in partial responders and progressors. Baseline TCR diversity was reported to be lower in newly diagnosed patients than in healthy donors, and even lower in relapsed/refractory patients.

The sample's time point label, decoded: cycle 1 day 1 (C1D1), immediately before nivolumab initiation. Every trial patient had relapsed after autologous stem cell transplantation, and cohorts A, B and C differed in prior brentuximab vedotin exposure. The trial cohort included fewer than 60 patients with relapsed/refractory classical Hodgkin lymphoma, and each patient had a best overall response of complete response, partial response or progressive disease. Trial patients were treated with single-agent nivolumab in the multi-cohort phase II CheckMate 205 trial. An independent review committee assessed best overall response by applying the 2007 International Working Group response criteria. PBMCs from the trial were collected at three points: immediately before nivolumab initiation (C1D1), and during therapy at cycle 2 day 1 and cycle 4 day 1. Peripheral blood was collected in 8 mL Vacutainer Cell Preparation Tubes, from which PBMCs were isolated by centrifugation and then cryopreserved.

Regarding this clone: Its antigen is currently not known. No quality values exist for individual bases; no much larger clone is one base distant.

In the germline V gene, CDR1 corresponds to SGHDT and CDR2 to YYEEEE. After removal of 2 bases from V and 3 bases from J, the junction retains 15 bases not matched to a gene. The CDR3 has 18 amino acids, counting the end cysteine and phenylalanine. Here the CDR3 DNA is all that survives: 54 bases in frame from base 1. Genomic DNA was isolated using the Qiagen DNeasy kit from unsorted PBMCs as well as from negatively selected CD4+ and CD8+ fractions. Amplification of TCR beta CDR3 regions was done by immunoSEQ multiplex PCR with primers that anneal to V and J segments. A synthetic immune receptor repertoire was used to minimize amplification bias, and any remaining bias was removed computationally after sequencing. In the paper's pipeline: Repertoire diversity was quantified as the Shannon entropy index using custom Python scripts. Unsorted, CD4+ and CD8+ repertoires were analyzed separately, except in combined analyses where CD4+ and CD8+ sequences were merged in silico. Clonal expansion was defined as a frequency increase of at least 2-fold after treatment compared with C1D1, and clones undetected at baseline were assigned a pseudocount of 0.5. Singleton clones were defined as clones with 0 or 1 copy at C1D1, and non-singleton clones were defined as clones with 2 or more copies. By matching protein sequences in sorted samples from the same patient, clones expanded in unsorted samples were annotated as CD4+, CD8+ or unknown. Wilcoxon tests were applied to paired samples to test diversity changes from C1D1 to C4D1. TCRdb took this table from immuneACCESS and kept in-frame rearrangements with V and J called. Such tables lack part of the clones; where checked against another copy, unresolved V genes explain under half of the gap, and the rest is unexplained. That table is the source of V, J and clone size, and D and trimming were worked out from the DNA. The sample contains more than 25,000 clones, around 84% of them found a single time. The top ten clones comprise roughly 2.6% of the sample.

This receptor chain uses TRBV5-6 and TRBJ2-5, with 8 bases in between that match TRBD1. Sequencing was performed on peripheral blood mononuclear cells (PBMCs), taken at baseline. The source of this sequence is a human donor with classical Hodgkin lymphoma. CDR3 loop: CASSFRQGAVGIKETQYF. The sequenced DNA is TGTGCCAGCAGCTTTCGGCAGGGGGCCGTAGGTATTAAAGAGACCCAGTACTTC.